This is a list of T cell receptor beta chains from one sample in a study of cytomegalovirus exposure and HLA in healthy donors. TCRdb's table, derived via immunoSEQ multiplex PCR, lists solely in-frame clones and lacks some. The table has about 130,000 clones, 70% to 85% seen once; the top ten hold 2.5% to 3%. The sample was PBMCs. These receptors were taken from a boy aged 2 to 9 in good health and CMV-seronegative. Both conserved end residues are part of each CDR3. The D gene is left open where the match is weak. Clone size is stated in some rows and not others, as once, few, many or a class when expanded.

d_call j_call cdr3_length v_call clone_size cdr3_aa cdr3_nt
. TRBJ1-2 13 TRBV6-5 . CASSINQGYGYTF TGTGCCAGCAGTATTAACCAGGGGTATGGCTACACCTTC
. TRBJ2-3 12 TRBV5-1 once CASSLVSDTQYF TGCGCCAGCAGCTTGGTCTCAGATACGCAGTATTTT
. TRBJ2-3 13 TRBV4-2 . CASSHGTTDTQYF TGTGCCAGCAGCCATGGGACTACAGATACGCAGTATTTT
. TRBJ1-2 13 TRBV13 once CASRGQGNYGYTF TGTGCCAGCAGAGGCCAGGGAAACTATGGCTACACCTTC
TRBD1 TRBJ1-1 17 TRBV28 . CASSLQGEVRMNTEAFF TGTGCCAGCAGTTTACAGGGGGAGGTTAGAATGAACACTGAAGCTTTCTTT
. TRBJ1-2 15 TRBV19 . CASSIAGQTSFGYTF TGTGCCAGTAGTATAGCAGGGCAGACCTCTTTTGGCTACACCTTC
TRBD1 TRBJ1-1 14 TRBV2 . CASSAPGQGCGAFF TGTGCCAGCAGTGCCCCGGGACAGGGCTGTGGAGCTTTCTTT
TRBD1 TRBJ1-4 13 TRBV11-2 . CASSLFDRGELFF TGTGCCAGCAGCTTATTTGACAGGGGTGAACTGTTTTTT
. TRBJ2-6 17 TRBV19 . CASGLGAESSGANVLTF TGTGCCAGTGGACTGGGGGCAGAGAGCTCTGGGGCCAACGTCCTGACTTTC
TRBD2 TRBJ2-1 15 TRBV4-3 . CASSQGRSGVDEQFF TGCGCCAGCAGCCAGGGTCGAAGCGGGGTCGATGAGCAGTTCTTC
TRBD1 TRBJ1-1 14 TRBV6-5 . CASRWTGELAEAFF TGTGCCAGCAGGTGGACAGGGGAATTGGCTGAAGCTTTCTTT
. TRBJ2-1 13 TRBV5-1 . CASSLAGRSEQFF TGCGCCAGCAGCTTGGCAGGGCGTTCCGAGCAGTTCTTC
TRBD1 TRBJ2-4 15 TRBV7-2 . CASSFDRTGQNIQYF TGTGCCAGCAGCTTCGATCGGACAGGGCAAAACATTCAGTACTTC
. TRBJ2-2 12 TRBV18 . CASSPDRQELFF TGTGCCAGCTCACCAGACAGGCAGGAGCTGTTTTTT
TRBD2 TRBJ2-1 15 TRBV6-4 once CASSDEAGDYNEQFF TGTGCCAGCAGTGACGAAGCGGGGGACTACAATGAGCAGTTCTTC
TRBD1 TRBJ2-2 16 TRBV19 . CASSILYRGNTGELFF TGTGCCAGTAGTATACTTTACAGGGGAAACACCGGGGAGCTGTTTTTT
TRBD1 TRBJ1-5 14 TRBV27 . CASGPGQGLMTRHF TGTGCCAGCGGTCCGGGACAGGGCCTCATGACCCGGCATTTT
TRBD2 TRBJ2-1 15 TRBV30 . CAWIRLTSGGNEQFF TGTGCCTGGATTCGTCTGACTAGCGGGGGGAATGAGCAGTTCTTC
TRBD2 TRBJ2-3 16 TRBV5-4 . CASSSVAGWSTDTQYF TGTGCCAGCAGCTCGGTAGCGGGGTGGAGCACAGATACGCAGTATTTT
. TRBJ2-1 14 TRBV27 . CASSAKGTYNEQFF TGTGCCAGCAGTGCCAAAGGGACATACAATGAGCAGTTCTTC
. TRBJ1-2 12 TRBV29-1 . CSVQATNYGYTF TGCAGCGTACAGGCCACTAACTATGGCTACACCTTC
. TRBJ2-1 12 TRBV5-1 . CASMELNNEQFF TGCGCCAGCATGGAGCTAAACAATGAGCAGTTCTTC
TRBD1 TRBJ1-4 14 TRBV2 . CASSPTGVGEKLFF TGTGCCAGCAGCCCGACAGGGGTTGGTGAAAAACTGTTTTTT
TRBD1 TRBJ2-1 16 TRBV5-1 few CASSPRNRGLSGEQFF TGCGCCAGCAGCCCCCGTAACAGGGGGCTAAGCGGTGAGCAGTTCTTC
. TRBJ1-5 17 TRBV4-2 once CASSQEGEVRSNQPQHF TGTGCCAGCAGCCAAGAGGGAGAGGTCAGGAGCAATCAGCCCCAGCATTTT
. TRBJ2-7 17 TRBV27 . CASSRWPATITSYEQYF TGTGCCAGCAGTCGGTGGCCGGCGACTATAACCTCCTACGAGCAGTACTTC
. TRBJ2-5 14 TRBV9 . CASSERTTQETQYF TGTGCCAGCAGCGAGCGCACGACCCAAGAGACCCAGTACTTC
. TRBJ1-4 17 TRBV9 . CASSPLTGLATNEKLFF TGTGCCAGCAGCCCTCTAACAGGCCTCGCAACTAATGAAAAACTGTTTTTT
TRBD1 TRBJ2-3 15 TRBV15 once CATSRRQGATDTQYF TGTGCCACCAGCAGACGACAGGGGGCAACAGATACGCAGTATTTT